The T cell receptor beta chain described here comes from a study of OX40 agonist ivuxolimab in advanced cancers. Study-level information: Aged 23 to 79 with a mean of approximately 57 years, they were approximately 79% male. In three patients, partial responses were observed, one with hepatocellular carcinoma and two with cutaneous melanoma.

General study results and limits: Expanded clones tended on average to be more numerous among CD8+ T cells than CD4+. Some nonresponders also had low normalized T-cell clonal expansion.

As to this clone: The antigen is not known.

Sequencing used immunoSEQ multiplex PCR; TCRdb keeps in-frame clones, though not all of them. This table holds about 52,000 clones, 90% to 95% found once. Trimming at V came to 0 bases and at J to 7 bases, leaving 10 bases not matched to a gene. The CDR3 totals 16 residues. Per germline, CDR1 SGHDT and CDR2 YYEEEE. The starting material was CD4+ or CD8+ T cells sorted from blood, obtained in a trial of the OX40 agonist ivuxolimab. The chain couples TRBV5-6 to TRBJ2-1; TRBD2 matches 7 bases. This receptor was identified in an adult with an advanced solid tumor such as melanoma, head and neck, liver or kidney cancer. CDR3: CASSLAAGAVRNEQFF. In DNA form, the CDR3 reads TGTGCCAGCAGCTTGGCGGCGGGAGCGGTCCGGAATGAGCAGTTCTTC.